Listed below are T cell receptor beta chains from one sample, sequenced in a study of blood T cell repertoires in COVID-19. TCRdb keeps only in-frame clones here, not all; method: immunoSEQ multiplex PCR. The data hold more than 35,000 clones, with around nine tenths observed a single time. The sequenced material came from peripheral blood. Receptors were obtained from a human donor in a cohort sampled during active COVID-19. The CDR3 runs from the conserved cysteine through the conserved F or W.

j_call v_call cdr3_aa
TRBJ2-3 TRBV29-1 CSVGGGLAELTDTQYF
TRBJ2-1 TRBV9 CASSAGNNEQFF
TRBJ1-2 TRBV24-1 CATSDGHRGRSPYVGYTF
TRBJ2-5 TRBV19 CASSIYGEQYQETQYF
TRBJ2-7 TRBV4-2 CASSHGTTLYEQYF
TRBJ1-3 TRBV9 CASSVAPVAGNTIYF
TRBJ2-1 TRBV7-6 CASSSSSSFTGYNEQFF
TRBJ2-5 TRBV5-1 CASSPQGLAGVGETQYF
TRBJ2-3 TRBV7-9 CASSPGSTDTQYF
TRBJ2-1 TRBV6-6 CASSYSIVYNEQFF
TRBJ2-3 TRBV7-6 CASSLDGRGSDTQYF
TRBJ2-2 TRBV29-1 CSVELAGEGGELFF
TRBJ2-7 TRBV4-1 CASSQAPGQGGYRSYEQYF
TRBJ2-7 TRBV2 CASSARTSGTYEQYF
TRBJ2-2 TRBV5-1 CASSLAQGGTVNTGELFF
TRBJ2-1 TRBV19 CASSGNEQFF
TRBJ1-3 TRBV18 CASSPPGQGGSGNTIYF
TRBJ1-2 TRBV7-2 CVSSTIPWDRSYGYTF
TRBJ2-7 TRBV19 CASSIATGETYEQYF
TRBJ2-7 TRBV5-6 CASSPGLVPYEQYF
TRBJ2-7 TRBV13 CASGKTGGHYEQYF
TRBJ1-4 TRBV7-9 CASTLATNEKLFF
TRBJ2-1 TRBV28 CASSLRTSGSDDEQFF
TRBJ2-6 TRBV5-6 CASSLPIPGQHTGANVLTF
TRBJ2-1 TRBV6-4 CASSPRAGASEQFF
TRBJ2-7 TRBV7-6 CASSLSAESSYEQYF
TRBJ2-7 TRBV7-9 CASSPSNEQYF
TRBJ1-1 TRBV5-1 CASRNTGTGAEAFF
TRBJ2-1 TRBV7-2 CASSLTPSGGTRPSEQFF
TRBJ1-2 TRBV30 CAWSPVPSSRQGYNYGYTF
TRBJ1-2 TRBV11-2 CASSLVAGTANYGYTF